The 19 T cell receptor beta chains below all came from one sample that was sequenced in a study of post-analysis software for immune sequencing data (dated by TCRdb to between 2014 and 2017). Library construction relied on PCR. Sequencing was carried out with an Illumina HiSeq 2500. Unique molecular identifiers were incorporated into TCR beta cDNA libraries to reduce PCR and sequencing biases. The public reads were quality trimmed at Q25 with fastp and then assembled into clones with MiXCR by TCRdb, keeping productive beta chains. CDR3 protein duplicates are merged, each entry listing the most common genes and DNA. This sample gives 700,000 to 900,000 distinct CDR3 sequences in total; about 45% of them show up just once. Of the sample, roughly 4.9% falls within the top ten clones. The paper as a whole reports these results and caveats: Patients showed significantly higher frequencies than controls for about five TRBV segments, among them TRBV5-6, TRBV5-1 and TRBV20-1.

Which antigens these TCRs recognize remains unknown. Sequenced sample: blood. The receptors shown here come from a girl aged 5-17 years with multiple sclerosis.

This clonotype was counted between two and nine times. The rearrangement uses TRBV6-5 and TRBJ2-3; D might be TRBD2 (5 bases). CDR1 is MNHEY, CDR2 SVGAGI, per germline. V lost 0 bases and J lost 2, with 12 bases in between. The CDR3 consists of 16 residues. CDR3 amino acids: CASSYSTGDPTDTQYF. For the CDR3, the DNA is TGTGCCAGCAGTTACTCGACCGGGGATCCCACAGATACGCAGTATTTT.

This chain uses TRBV28 with TRBJ1-4; D ambiguous. The germline gives CDR1 MDHEN, CDR2 SYDVKM. The CDR3 consists of 13 residues. V shed 6 bases and J shed 6 bases, with 11 bases lying between them. The CDR3 here is CASRDGYYEKLFF. The DNA for the CDR3 is TGTGCCAGCAGGGACGGCTATTATGAAAAACTGTTTTTT.

The rearrangement links TRBV19 to TRBJ1-5; 7 bases line up with TRBD1. The CDR3 spans 19 residues. The germline V gene encodes CDR1 LNHDA and CDR2 SQIVND (reference sequence). Trimming removed 3 bases from V and 0 bases from J; junction bases left unmatched: 14. The CDR3 is CASSMGPGDSEYSNQPQHF. As DNA, the CDR3 is TGTGCCAGTAGTATGGGTCCGGGGGACAGTGAATATAGCAATCAGCCCCAGCATTTT.

V and J are TRBV7-2 and TRBJ2-7; 11 bases are a match to TRBD2. The J segment lost 6 bases and the V segment lost 4 bases, leaving 8 bases of the junction unmatched. This CDR3 comprises 15 residues. The germline V gene encodes CDR1 SGHTA and CDR2 FQGNSA. This chain's CDR3 is CASSSTSGRWGEQYF. The CDR3 DNA is TGTGCCAGCAGCTCAACTAGCGGGAGATGGGGCGAGCAGTACTTC.

The chain recombines TRBV14 with TRBJ2-3; 7 bases map to TRBD2. V lost 4 bases to trimming and J lost 3 bases; unmatched junction nucleotides: 10. This CDR3 contains 16 residues. Germline V gene data show CDR1 as SGHDN and CDR2 as FVKESK. CDR3 coding DNA: TGTGCCAGCAGCCCAGACTGGGGACTACCGACAGATACGCAGTATTTT. This translates into CASSPDWGLPTDTQYF. Together with reference TRBV14 and TRBJ2-3, the CDR3 gives the full variable domain: EAGVTQFPSHSVIEKGQTVTLRCDPISGHDNLYWYRRVMGKEIKFLLHFVKESKQDESGMPNNRFLAERTGGTYSTLKVQPAELEDSGVYFCASSPDWGLPTDTQYFGPGTRLTVL.

Comments on this clonotype: The junction departs from germline at one end; a sequencing error may be responsible. This CDR3 reads CASSLRSGGNQPQHF. The CDR3 DNA follows: TGTGCCAGCAGTTTACGATCAGGGGGCAACCAGCCCCAGCATTTT. The V call is TRBV27, the J call TRBJ1-5; 8 nucleotides agree with TRBD1. The CDR3 is 15 residues long. CDR1 is MNHEY and CDR2 is SMNVEV in the germline V gene (reference sequence).

J is TRBJ2-7 and V is TRBV6-1; TRBD2 matches 11 bases. The ends lost 7 bases at V and 2 bases at J; junction bases unmatched: 16. The length of the CDR3 is 18 residues. The V gene's germline CDR1 is MNHNS and CDR2 SASEGT. CDR3 sequence: CASTRAVLAGVGTYEQYF. CDR3 nucleotide sequence: TGTGCCAGCACCAGGGCAGTACTAGCGGGAGTTGGGACCTACGAGCAGTACTTC.

This rearrangement joins TRBV19 to TRBJ2-6; 8 nucleotides agree with TRBD1. CDR3 length: 15 residues. Per the germline V gene, CDR1 is LNHDA and CDR2 is SQIVND (reference sequence). The junction had 7 bases not matched to a gene; V was cut back by 4 bases and J by 8 bases. This CDR3 reads CASSTTGANSNVLTF. CDR3 bases: TGTGCCAGTAGTACGACAGGGGCTAACTCCAACGTCCTGACTTTC.

This clonotype was detected many times. The rearrangement uses TRBV28 and TRBJ2-1; D gene ambiguous. Deletions cut 3 bases from V and 6 bases from J, with 9 bases between. The length of the CDR3 is 13 residues. Germline CDR1 is MDHEN and CDR2 is SYDVKM. The CDR3 region has the DNA TGTGCCAGCAGTTTGCCCTCACGCAATGAGCAGTTCTTC. Its protein product is CASSLPSRNEQFF.

This clonotype came up a few times. V usage is TRBV7-2 and J usage is TRBJ2-5, with TRBD2 matching over 10 bases. The J call is in doubt because the DNA end fits TRBJ2-7 better. The CDR3 runs 15 residues. Germline CDR1 reads SGHTA; CDR2 reads FQGNSA. The CDR3 DNA sequence: TGTGCCAGCTCCTCTTCTAGCGGGAGTGTAAGCGAGCAGTACTTC. This sequence encodes CASSSSSGSVSEQYF.

The CDR3 DNA sequence: TGCGCCAGCAGCCAAGAAGTTAGCGCAAACACAGATACGCAGTATTTT. This gives the protein CASSQEVSANTDTQYF. The rearrangement uses TRBV4-3 and TRBJ2-3; D might be TRBD2 (5 bases). The V gene lost 0 bases and the J gene lost 2 bases, with 12 bases spanning the gap. The germline V gene encodes CDR1 LGHNA and CDR2 YSLEER. The CDR3 extends over 16 amino acids.

The rearrangement uses TRBV11-1 and TRBJ2-5, with D possibly TRBD2 on 6 matching bases. With 6 bases removed from V and 1 base from J, the gap between germline ends came to 12 bases. CDR1 is SGHAT and CDR2 is FQDESV in the germline V gene (reference sequence). CDR3 size: 14 residues. The CDR3 sequence: CASRVGGSQETQYF. For the CDR3, the DNA is TGTGCCAGCAGAGTTGGGGGGAGCCAAGAGACCCAGTACTTC.

The chain recombines TRBV15 with TRBJ2-2; D not certain. In germline, CDR1 is LNHNV, CDR2 YYDKDF (reference sequence). This CDR3 contains 14 residues. Trimming stripped 5 bases from V and 9 bases from J, with 16 bases between. In DNA, the CDR3 is TGTGCCACCAGCGGGATACAGATCGGCCGGGAGCTGTTTTTT. It is translated as CATSGIQIGRELFF.

Remarks on this clonotype: The junction differs from germline at one of its ends, possibly a read error. The V call is TRBV12-5, the J call TRBJ2-3; D ambiguous. The CDR3 is 11 residues long. Germline assignment: CDR1 LGHNT and CDR2 FRNRAP. The CDR3 sequence is CASGLIGQVYF. The CDR3 nucleotides read TGTGCTAGTGGTTTGATCGGGCAGGTGTACTTC.

This clonotype was detected only a few times. This chain joins TRBV7-9 and TRBJ2-7; 8 bases agree with TRBD1. Losses at the gene ends were 7 bases for V and 5 bases for J; bases not matched to a gene: 7. The germline V gene encodes CDR1 SEHNR and CDR2 FQNEAQ (reference sequence). The CDR3 covers 13 residues. CDR3 DNA: TGTGCCAGCAACCGGGACAGGATCGACGAGCAGTACTTC. Residues: CASNRDRIDEQYF. The full variable domain, its missing parts supplied by reference TRBV7-9 and TRBJ2-7, is DTGVSQNPRHKITKRGQNVTFRCDPISEHNRLYWYRQTLGQGPEFLTYFQNEAQLEKSRLLSDRFSAERPKGSFSTLEIQRTEQGDSAMYLCASNRDRIDEQYFGPGTRLTVT.

A single count supports this clonotype. One junction end disagrees with the germline gene, perhaps due to a read error. This chain uses TRBV11-1 with TRBJ2-1; 7 nucleotides align to TRBD2. This CDR3 has 15 amino acids. CDR1 SGHAT and CDR2 FQDESV come from the germline V gene (reference sequence). The CDR3 protein is CASSLGTRLFNGQFF. CDR3 DNA: TGTGCCAGCAGCTTAGGGACTAGGCTGTTCAATGGGCAGTTCTTC.

This clonotype turned up a few times. The gene calls are TRBV12-3 or TRBV12-4 and TRBJ2-5, with a possible D match to TRBD1 (6 bases). The CDR3 is 14 amino acids. Trimming pared 3 bases from V and 2 bases from J, leaving 10 bases between. The CDR3, as DNA: TGTGCCAGCAGTTTTCAGGGGTGGCAAGAGACCCAGTACTTC. Translation gives CASSFQGWQETQYF.

In its sample, this clonotype was seen a few times. The V call is TRBV9, the J call TRBJ1-2; D not certain. This CDR3 has 15 residues. Per germline, CDR1 SGDLS and CDR2 YYNGEE. The V gene lost 3 bases and the J gene lost 4 bases, with 16 bases spanning the gap. CDR3 residues: CASSAGLPKSYGYTF. CDR3 sequence (DNA): TGTGCCAGCAGCGCGGGTCTACCCAAGTCCTATGGCTACACCTTC.

This chain connects TRBV6-1 to TRBJ2-4, with TRBD2 matching 7 bases. The DNA end lines up better with TRBJ2-5; the J call may be wrong. The CDR3 totals 13 residues. Germline lookup yields CDR1 MNHNS and CDR2 SASEGT. Written as DNA, the CDR3 is TGTGCCAGCACTTGGCGGGAGACCTCGACCCAGTACTTC. It yields the protein CASTWRETSTQYF.